One T cell receptor (beta chain) is described in this entry. This table comes from immunoSEQ multiplex PCR, and its TCRdb copy is limited to in-frame clones, with some not included. The sample contains some 2,000,000 clones, roughly 94% of which appear only once. This sample was included in a study of shared clonotypes between healthy human individuals. CDR1 and CDR2 (germline): SGDLS, YYNGEE. Trimming at V came to 0 bases and at J to 6 bases, leaving 5 bases not matched to a gene. This CDR3 region has 16 residues. This chain connects TRBV9 to TRBJ2-3; 12 bases match TRBD2. The material sequenced was naive CD4+ T cells sorted from blood. The subset: CD45RA+ positively selected. The receptor was derived from a man younger than 35 in good health. Here the CDR3 reads CASSVAGGTSGDTQYF. The DNA for the CDR3 is TGTGCCAGCAGCGTAGCAGGGGGGACTAGCGGGGATACGCAGTATTTT.